Below, 5 T cell receptor beta chains from the same sample are listed, as sequenced in a study of T cells in pancreatic ductal adenocarcinoma. Selected pancreatic ductal adenocarcinoma patients had undergone surgery without neoadjuvant therapy. Generated by immunoSEQ multiplex PCR, the TCRdb table keeps only in-frame clones and is missing some. In the table there are about 29,000 clones, just over 90% of which are singletons. Sequenced input: PBMCs. These receptors all come from a human donor with pancreatic ductal adenocarcinoma.

The chain combines TRBV12-5 with TRBJ2-1, with D unclear. The V gene lost 2 bases and the J gene lost 10 bases, with 12 bases spanning the gap. Germline CDR1 and CDR2: LGHNT and FRNRAP. The CDR3 has 13 residues. CDR3 nucleotide sequence: TGTGCTAGTGGTTTGTTCCCCGGGCGGGAGCAGTTCTTC. Protein product: CASGLFPGREQFF.

The chain is built from TRBV7-2 and TRBJ2-3; possible D gene TRBD2, 5 bases. Trimming took 5 bases from V and 5 from J, leaving 11 bases between them. The length of the CDR3 is 13 residues. CDR1 is SGHTA, CDR2 FQGNSA, per germline. The CDR3 bases are TGTGCCAGCAGCCTTGGCCGGGGAGATACGCAGTATTTT. Its protein product is CASSLGRGDTQYF.

This chain uses TRBV27 with TRBJ1-5; D is perhaps TRBD1 (6 bases). CDR1 is MNHEY and CDR2 is SMNVEV in the germline V gene (reference sequence). The CDR3 length is 16 residues. V lost 2 bases, J lost 3 bases, and 14 bases lay in between. CDR3 loop: CASSLGSGGINQPQHF. As DNA, the CDR3 is TGTGCCAGCAGTTTAGGTTCCGGGGGCATCAATCAGCCCCAGCATTTT.

The V and J genes are TRBV28 and TRBJ2-1, with 12 bases aligning to TRBD2. Germline CDR1 is MDHEN and CDR2 is SYDVKM. This CDR3 contains 18 residues. J gave up 7 bases and V 6 bases, and 16 bases lay outside the gene matches. Here the CDR3 reads CASSLGPMTSGSGNEQFF. In DNA, the CDR3 is TGTGCCAGCAGCCTCGGCCCAATGACTAGCGGGAGTGGGAATGAGCAGTTCTTC.

The V and J genes are TRBV5-4 and TRBJ1-3; weak D call: TRBD1 (6 bases). This CDR3 is 15 amino acids long. V lost 3 bases, J lost 4 bases, and 14 bases lay in between. The germline V gene encodes CDR1 SGHNT and CDR2 YYREEE (reference sequence). The CDR3 protein is CASSYGSGDGNTIYF. DNA of the CDR3: TGTGCCAGCAGCTACGGTTCAGGGGACGGAAACACCATATATTTT.